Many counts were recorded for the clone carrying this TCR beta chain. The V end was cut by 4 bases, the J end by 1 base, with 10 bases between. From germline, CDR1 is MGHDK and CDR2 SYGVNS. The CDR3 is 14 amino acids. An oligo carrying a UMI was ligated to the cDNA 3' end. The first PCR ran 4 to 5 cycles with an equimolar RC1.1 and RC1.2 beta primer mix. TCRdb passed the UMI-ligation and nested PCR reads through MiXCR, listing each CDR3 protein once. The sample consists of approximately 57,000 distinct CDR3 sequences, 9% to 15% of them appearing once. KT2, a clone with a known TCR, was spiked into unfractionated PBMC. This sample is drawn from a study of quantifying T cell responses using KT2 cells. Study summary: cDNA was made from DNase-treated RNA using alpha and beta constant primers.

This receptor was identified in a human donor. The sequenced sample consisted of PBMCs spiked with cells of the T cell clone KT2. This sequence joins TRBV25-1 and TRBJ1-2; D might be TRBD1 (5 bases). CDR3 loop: CASSGRRGNYGYTF. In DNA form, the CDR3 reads TGTGCCAGCAGTGGTCGAAGGGGTAACTATGGCTACACCTTC.